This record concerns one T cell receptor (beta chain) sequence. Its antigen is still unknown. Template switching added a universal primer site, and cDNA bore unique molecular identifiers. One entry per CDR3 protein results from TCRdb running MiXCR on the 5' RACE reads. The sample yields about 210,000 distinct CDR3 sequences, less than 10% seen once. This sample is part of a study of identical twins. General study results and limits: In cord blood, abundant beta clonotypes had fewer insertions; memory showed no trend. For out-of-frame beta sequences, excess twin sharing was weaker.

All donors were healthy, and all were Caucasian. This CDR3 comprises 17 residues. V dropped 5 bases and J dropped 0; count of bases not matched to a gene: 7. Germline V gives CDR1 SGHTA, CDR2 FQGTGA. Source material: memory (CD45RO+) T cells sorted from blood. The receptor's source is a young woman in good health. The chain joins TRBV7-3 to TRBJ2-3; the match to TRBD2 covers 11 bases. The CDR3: CASSPRLAGLSTDTQYF. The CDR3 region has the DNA TGTGCCAGCAGCCCGAGACTAGCGGGGTTAAGCACAGATACGCAGTATTTT.